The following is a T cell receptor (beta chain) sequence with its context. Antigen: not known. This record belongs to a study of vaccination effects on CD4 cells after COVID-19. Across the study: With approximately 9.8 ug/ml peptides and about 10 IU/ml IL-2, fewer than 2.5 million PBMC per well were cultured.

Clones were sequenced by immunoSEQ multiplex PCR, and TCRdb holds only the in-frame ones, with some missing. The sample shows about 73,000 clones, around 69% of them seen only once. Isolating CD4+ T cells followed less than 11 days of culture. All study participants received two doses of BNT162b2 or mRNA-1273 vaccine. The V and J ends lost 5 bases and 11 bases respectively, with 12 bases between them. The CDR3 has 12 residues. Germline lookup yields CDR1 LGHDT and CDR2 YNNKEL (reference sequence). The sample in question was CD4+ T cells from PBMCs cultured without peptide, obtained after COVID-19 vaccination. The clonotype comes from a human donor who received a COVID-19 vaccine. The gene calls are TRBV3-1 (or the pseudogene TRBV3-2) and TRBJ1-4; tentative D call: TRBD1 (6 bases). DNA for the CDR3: TGTGCCAGCAGCGACGAGGGGGAGAAACTGTTTTTT. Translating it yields CASSDEGEKLFF.